This TCR beta chain was retrieved from a study of human CD8 memory T cell subsets. It was UMI-labeled 5' RACE by which the TCR beta libraries were made. Per the original methods: Each TCR beta library had roughly 3,000 to 20,000 functional CDR3 beta clonotypes. TCRdb processed the 5' RACE reads again and assigns one entry to each CDR3 protein, with no DNA. These V and J calls are TCRdb output, not the study's own analysis. The table lists 6,000 to 8,500 distinct CDR3 sequences. The RNA's source was duplicate vials of about 150,000 sorted CD8+ T cells per subset. Germline CDR1 reads MDHEN; CDR2 reads SYDVKM. The CDR3 contains 14 residues.

The receptor comes from a human donor in good health. The sample comprised CD8+ T cells from PBMCs. This chain connects TRBV28 to TRBJ2-4; the D call of TRBD1 rests on TCRdb alone, since no DNA is present to check it. CDR3 amino acids: CASSPGQGVNIQYF.